This T cell receptor beta chain was captured in a study of cytomegalovirus exposure and HLA in healthy donors. Germline V CDR1 and CDR2: SGDLS, YYNGEE. V was cut by 4 bases and J by 6 bases, with 20 bases left in between. This CDR3 contains 15 residues. Notes on the study in general: A link between a missense DCLRE1C variant and TCR beta V- and J-gene trimming emerged from a later analysis. Reportedly, cytomegalovirus status was diagnosed with high sensitivity and specificity. Among TCR beta chains, those listed as cytomegalovirus-associated numbered fewer than 200. As was reported, the HLA-A and HLA-B alleles of most subjects were accurately predicted from TCR beta sequences.

Both 60 Vbeta primers and 13 Jbeta primers went into the PCR. Here immunoSEQ multiplex PCR was the method, and the copy in TCRdb shows in-frame clones only, minus some. The top ten hold around 4.5% of the sample, which has around 150,000 clones, under 90% seen once. The sample holds one count of this clone. Antigen: not known. The source is a man aged 25-45 years in good health and CMV-seronegative. This chain joins TRBV9 and TRBJ2-7; TRBD2 is a possible D gene (7 bases). The sequencing sample was made of PBMCs. The chain's CDR3 is CASSPWGGAGGEQYF. The CDR3 DNA reads as TGTGCCAGCAGCCCATGGGGGGGGGCAGGTGGCGAGCAGTACTTC.